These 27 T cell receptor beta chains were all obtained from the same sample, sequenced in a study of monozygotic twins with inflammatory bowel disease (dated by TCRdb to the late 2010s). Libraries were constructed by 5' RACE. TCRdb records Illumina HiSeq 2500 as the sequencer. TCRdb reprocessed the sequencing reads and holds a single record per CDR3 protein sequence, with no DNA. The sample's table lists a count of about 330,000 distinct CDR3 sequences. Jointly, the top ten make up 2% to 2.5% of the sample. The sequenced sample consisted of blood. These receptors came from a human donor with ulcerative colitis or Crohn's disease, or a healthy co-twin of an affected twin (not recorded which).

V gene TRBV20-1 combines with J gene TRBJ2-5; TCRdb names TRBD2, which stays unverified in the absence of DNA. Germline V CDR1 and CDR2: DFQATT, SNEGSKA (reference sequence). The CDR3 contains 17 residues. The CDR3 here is CSASMGLAGVGQETQYF.

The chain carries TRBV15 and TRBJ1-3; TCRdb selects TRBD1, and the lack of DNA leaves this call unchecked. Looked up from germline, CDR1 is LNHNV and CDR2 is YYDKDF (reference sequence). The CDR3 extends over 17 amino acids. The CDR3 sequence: CATSRGLGAQAGNTIYF.

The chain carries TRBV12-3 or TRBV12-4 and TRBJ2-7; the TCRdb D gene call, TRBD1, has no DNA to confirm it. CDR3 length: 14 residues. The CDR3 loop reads CASRTGQGNHEQYF.

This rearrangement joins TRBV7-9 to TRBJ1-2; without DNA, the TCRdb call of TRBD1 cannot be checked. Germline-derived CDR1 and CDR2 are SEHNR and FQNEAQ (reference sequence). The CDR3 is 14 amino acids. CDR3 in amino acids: CASSLKGGIDGYTF.

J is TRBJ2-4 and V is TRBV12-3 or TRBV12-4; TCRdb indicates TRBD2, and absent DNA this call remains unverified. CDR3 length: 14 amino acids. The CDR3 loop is CASSLAGGPNIQYF.

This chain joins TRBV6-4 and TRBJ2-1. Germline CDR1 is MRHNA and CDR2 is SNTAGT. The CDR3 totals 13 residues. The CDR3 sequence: CASSPKALSEQFF.

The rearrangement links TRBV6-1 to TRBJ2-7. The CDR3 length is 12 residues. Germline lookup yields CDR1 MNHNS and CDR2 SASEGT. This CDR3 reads CASQRRADEQYF.

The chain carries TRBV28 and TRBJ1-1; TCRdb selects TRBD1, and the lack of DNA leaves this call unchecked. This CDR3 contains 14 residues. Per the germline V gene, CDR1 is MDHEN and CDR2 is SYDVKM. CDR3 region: CASSPRTLNTEAFF.

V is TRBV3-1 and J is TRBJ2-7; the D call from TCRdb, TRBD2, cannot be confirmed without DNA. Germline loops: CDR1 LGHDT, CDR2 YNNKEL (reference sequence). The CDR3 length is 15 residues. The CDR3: CASSLRLAGGYEQYF.

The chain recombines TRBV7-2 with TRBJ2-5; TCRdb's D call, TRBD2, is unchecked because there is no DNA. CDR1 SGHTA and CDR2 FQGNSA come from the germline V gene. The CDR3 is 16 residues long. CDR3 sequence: CASSSLPGRWEETQYF.

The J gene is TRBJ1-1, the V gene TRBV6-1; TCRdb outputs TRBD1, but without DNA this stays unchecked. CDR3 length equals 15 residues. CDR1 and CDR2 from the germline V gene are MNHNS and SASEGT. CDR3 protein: CASSTWTGVNTEAFF.

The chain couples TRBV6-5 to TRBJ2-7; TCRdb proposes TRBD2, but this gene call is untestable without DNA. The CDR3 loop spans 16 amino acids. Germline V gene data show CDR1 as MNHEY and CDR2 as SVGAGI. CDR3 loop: CASSYSVTSGVYEQYF.

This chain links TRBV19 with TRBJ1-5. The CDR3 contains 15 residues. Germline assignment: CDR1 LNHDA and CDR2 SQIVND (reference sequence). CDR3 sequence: CASRFDSYSNQPQHF.

CDR3 region: CASSGPGGRQFF. The gene calls are TRBV6-5 and TRBJ2-1; TCRdb names TRBD2, which stays unverified in the absence of DNA. This CDR3 spans 12 amino acids. Per germline, CDR1 MNHEY and CDR2 SVGAGI.

CDR3 region: CASSQTPRTSGDEQYF. The rearrangement joins TRBV4-3 to TRBJ2-7; there is no DNA to check the TCRdb D call of TRBD2. Germline loops: CDR1 LGHNA, CDR2 YSLEER. This CDR3 has 16 residues.

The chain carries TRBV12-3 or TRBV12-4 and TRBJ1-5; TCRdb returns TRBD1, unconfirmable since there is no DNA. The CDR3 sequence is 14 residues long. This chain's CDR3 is CASSLGQVNQPQHF.

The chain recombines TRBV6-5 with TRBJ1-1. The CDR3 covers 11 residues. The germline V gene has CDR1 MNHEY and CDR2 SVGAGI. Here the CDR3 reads CASSYRGKAFF.

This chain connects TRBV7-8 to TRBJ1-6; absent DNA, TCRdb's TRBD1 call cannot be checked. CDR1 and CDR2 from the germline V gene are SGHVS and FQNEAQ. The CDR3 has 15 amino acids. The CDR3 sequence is CASSLGGGDNSPLHF.

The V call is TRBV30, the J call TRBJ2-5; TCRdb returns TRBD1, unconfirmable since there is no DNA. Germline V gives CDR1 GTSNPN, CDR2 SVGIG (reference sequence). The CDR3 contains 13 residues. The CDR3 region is CAWEGQHQETQYF.

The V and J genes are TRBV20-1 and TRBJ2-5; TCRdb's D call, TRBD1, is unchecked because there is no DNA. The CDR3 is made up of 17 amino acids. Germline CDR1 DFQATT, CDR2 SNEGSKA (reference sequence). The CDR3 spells CSARDPSGQGPQETQYF.

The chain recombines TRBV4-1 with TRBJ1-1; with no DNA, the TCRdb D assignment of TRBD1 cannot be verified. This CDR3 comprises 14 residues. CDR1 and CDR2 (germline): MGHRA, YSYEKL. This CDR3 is CASRPATGPRPAFF.

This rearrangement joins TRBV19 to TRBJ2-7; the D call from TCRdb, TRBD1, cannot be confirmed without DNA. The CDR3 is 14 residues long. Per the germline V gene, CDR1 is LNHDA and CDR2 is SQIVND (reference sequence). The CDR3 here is CASSILDRADEQYF.

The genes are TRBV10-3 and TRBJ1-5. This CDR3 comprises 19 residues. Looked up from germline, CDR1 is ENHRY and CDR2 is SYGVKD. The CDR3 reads CAISATAGGMTEANQPQHF.

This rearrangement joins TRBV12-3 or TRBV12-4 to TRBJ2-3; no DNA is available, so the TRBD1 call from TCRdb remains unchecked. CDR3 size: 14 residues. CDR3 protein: CASSSRGSTDTQYF.

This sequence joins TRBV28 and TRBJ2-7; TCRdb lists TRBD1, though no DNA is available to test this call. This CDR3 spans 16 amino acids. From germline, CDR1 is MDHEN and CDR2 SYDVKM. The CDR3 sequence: CASSSLVRGSSYEQYF.

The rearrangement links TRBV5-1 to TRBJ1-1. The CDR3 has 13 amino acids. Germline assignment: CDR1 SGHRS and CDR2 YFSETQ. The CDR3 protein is CTSSPYSGTEAFF.

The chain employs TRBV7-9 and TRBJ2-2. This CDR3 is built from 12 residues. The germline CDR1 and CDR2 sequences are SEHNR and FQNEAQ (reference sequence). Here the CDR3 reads CASRPTTGELFF.